Below are 27 T cell receptor beta chains sequenced from a single sample in a study of cytomegalovirus exposure and HLA in healthy donors. The PCR had 60 Vbeta and 13 Jbeta primers. Sequenced by immunoSEQ multiplex PCR; TCRdb stores in-frame clones only, minus some. This sample has some 250,000 clones, with 82% found just once. The source material was PBMCs. These receptors came from a woman aged 40 to 50 in good health and CMV-seropositive.

The rearrangement links TRBV7-2 to TRBJ2-1, with 10 bases lining up with TRBD2. Germline values: CDR1 SGHTA, CDR2 FQGNSA. The CDR3 extends over 17 amino acids. The J segment lost 7 bases and the V segment lost 0 bases, leaving 9 bases of the junction unmatched. The CDR3 sequence: CASSLAFQRGGNNEQFF. The CDR3 bases are TGTGCCAGCAGCTTAGCTTTCCAGCGGGGGGGTAATAATGAGCAGTTCTTC. Drawing the rest from reference TRBV7-2 and TRBJ2-1, the complete variable domain is GAGVSQSPSNKVTEKGKDVELRCDPISGHTALYWYRQSLGQGLEFLIYFQGNSAPDKSGLPSDRFSAERTGGSVSTLTIQRTQQEDSAVYLCASSLAFQRGGNNEQFFGPGTRLTVL.

The chain joins TRBV7-9 to TRBJ2-7; D possibly corresponds to TRBD1 (5 bases). The CDR3 is 14 amino acids. Per germline, CDR1 SEHNR and CDR2 FQNEAQ (reference sequence). With 1 base removed from V and 0 bases from J, the gap between germline ends came to 7 bases. In DNA, the CDR3 is TGTGCCAGCAGCTTAGGACAGAGCTCCTACGAGCAGTACTTC. Amino acids: CASSLGQSSYEQYF.

The chain is built from TRBV7-2 and TRBJ2-7, with D maybe TRBD1 (5 bases). Deletions cut 1 base from V and 3 bases from J, with 13 bases between. CDR1 is SGHTA, CDR2 FQGNSA, per germline. This CDR3 contains 15 residues. The DNA for the CDR3 is TGTGCCAGCAGCTTAGAAGGGGCCACCCGCTACGAGCAGTACTTC. This sequence encodes CASSLEGATRYEQYF.

In this sample, this clone turned up a few times. Here the CDR3 reads CASKNDEFESTEAFF. For the CDR3, the DNA is TGTGCCAGTAAAAATGATGAGTTTGAAAGCACTGAAGCTTTCTTT. The chain employs TRBV19 and TRBJ1-1; D gene unclear. The CDR3 loop spans 15 amino acids. The V end lost 7 bases, the J end lost 4 bases, and 19 bases lay between the germline ends. From germline, CDR1 is LNHDA and CDR2 SQIVND (reference sequence). Full variable domain (outside the CDR3, taken from reference TRBV19 and TRBJ1-1): DGGITQSPKYLFRKEGQNVTLSCEQNLNHDAMYWYRQDPGQGLRLIYYSQIVNDFQKGDIAEGYSVSREKKESFPLTVTSAQKNPTAFYLCASKNDEFESTEAFFGQGTRLTVV.

The chain couples TRBV7-2 to TRBJ2-7; D is unclear. Trimming left V 3 bases short and J 3 bases short, with 9 bases between. CDR3 length equals 13 residues. The V gene's germline CDR1 is SGHTA and CDR2 FQGNSA. Here the CDR3 reads CASSLSRDYEQYF. The CDR3 DNA reads as TGTGCCAGCAGCTTGTCTCGAGACTACGAGCAGTACTTC.

This clone came up once. The rearrangement uses TRBV6-5 and TRBJ2-3; TRBD2 agrees at 10 bases. V lost 5 bases to trimming and J lost 2 bases; unmatched junction nucleotides: 4. The germline V gene has CDR1 MNHEY and CDR2 SVGAGI. The CDR3 covers 15 residues. CDR3 protein: CASSQGLALTDTQYF. CDR3 coding DNA: TGTGCCAGCAGTCAGGGACTAGCGCTCACAGATACGCAGTATTTT.

In nucleotides, the CDR3 is TGTGCCAGCAGCGAACAGAGTTTTAATGAAAAACTGTTTTTT. Translating gives CASSEQSFNEKLFF. V usage is TRBV7-2 and J usage is TRBJ1-4; D call uncertain. Germline-derived CDR1 and CDR2 are SGHTA and FQGNSA. V lost 5 bases to trimming and J lost 4 bases, with 11 bases between them. This CDR3 spans 14 amino acids.

The genes are TRBV7-2 and TRBJ2-7; 7 bases fit TRBD2. Germline trimming cut 6 bases from V and 2 bases from J; bases unmatched to any gene: 10. The CDR3 contains 15 residues. Germline assignment: CDR1 SGHTA and CDR2 FQGNSA. The CDR3 DNA reads TGTGCCAGCAGGTCCCCTAGCGGAGACACCTACGAGCAGTACTTC. Its translation is CASRSPSGDTYEQYF.

The chain joins TRBV6-1 to TRBJ2-5, with D possibly being TRBD1 (5 bases). The CDR3 contains 12 residues. CDR1 is MNHNS and CDR2 is SASEGT in the germline V gene. Trimming shortened V by 6 bases and J by 5 bases, and 10 bases separated the two germline ends. CDR3 region: CASRGVGETQYF. In DNA, the CDR3 is TGTGCCAGCAGAGGGGTTGGGGAGACCCAGTACTTC.

This rearrangement joins TRBV5-6 to TRBJ2-5, with a weak D call TRBD2 (6 bases). V gave up 4 bases and J gave up 7 bases, with 17 bases separating them. The germline V gene encodes CDR1 SGHDT and CDR2 YYEEEE. CDR3 size: 14 residues. The CDR3 sequence is CASSPGTQRGTQYF. The CDR3, as DNA: TGTGCCAGCAGCCCCGGGACTCAGCGAGGGACCCAGTACTTC.

This clone appeared a few times. V and J are TRBV27 and TRBJ1-3; D may be TRBD1 (5 bases). The V end was cut by 5 bases, the J end by 2 bases, with 13 bases between. The germline gives CDR1 MNHEY, CDR2 SMNVEV (reference sequence). The CDR3 loop spans 15 amino acids. The CDR3 loop reads CASSPHGGAGNTIYF. CDR3 nucleotide sequence: TGTGCCAGCAGTCCTCACGGGGGGGCTGGAAACACCATATATTTT.

The chain employs TRBV6-5 and TRBJ2-1; D remains unclear. This CDR3 has 13 residues. Trimming left V 0 bases short and J 2 bases short, with 2 bases between. Looked up from germline, CDR1 is MNHEY and CDR2 is SVGAGI. The CDR3 DNA reads TGTGCCAGCAGTTACTCTACCTACAATGAGCAGTTCTTC. It yields the protein CASSYSTYNEQFF.

V gene TRBV6-1 combines with J gene TRBJ2-5, with 13 bases that match TRBD2. TRBJ2-7 matches the DNA end more closely, so the J call is doubtful. CDR3 size: 16 residues. The germline V gene has CDR1 MNHNS and CDR2 SASEGT. The CDR3 coding sequence is TGTGCCAGCAGTGCGCGACTAGCGGGGGGTTCCTACGAGCAGTACTTC. It yields the protein CASSARLAGGSYEQYF.

This rearrangement joins TRBV28 to TRBJ1-2; no reliable D call. Germline V CDR1 and CDR2: MDHEN, SYDVKM. The CDR3 contains 13 residues. V dropped 6 bases and J dropped 4 bases, with 12 bases sitting between them. The DNA for the CDR3 is TGTGCCAGCAGCCGAGGGAGTCGCTATGGCTACACCTTC. As protein: CASSRGSRYGYTF.

V usage is TRBV6-5 and J usage is TRBJ1-4; D gene ambiguous. V gave up 6 bases and J gave up 8 bases, with 10 bases separating them. CDR1 MNHEY and CDR2 SVGAGI come from the germline V gene. CDR3 length: 12 amino acids. DNA of the CDR3: TGTGCCAGCAGAAACGAACAGGAAAAACTGTTTTTT. It specifies CASRNEQEKLFF.

V and J are TRBV7-2 and TRBJ1-2, with D possibly matching TRBD1 (6 bases). Trimming left V 6 bases short and J 1 base short, with 12 bases between. The CDR3 loop spans 14 amino acids. Germline lookup yields CDR1 SGHTA and CDR2 FQGNSA. CDR3 protein: CASSWDIYNYGYTF. The CDR3 nucleotides read TGTGCCAGCAGTTGGGACATCTATAACTATGGCTACACCTTC.

The gene calls are TRBV25-1 and TRBJ1-1; tentatively, D is TRBD1 (5 bases). The germline V gene has CDR1 MGHDK and CDR2 SYGVNS. V dropped 7 bases and J dropped 2 bases, with 14 bases sitting between them. This CDR3 contains 14 residues. For the CDR3, the DNA is TGTGCCAGCACCGATAGACAGCTAAACACTGAAGCTTTCTTT. It codes for CASTDRQLNTEAFF.

This rearrangement joins TRBV5-1 to TRBJ2-5; weak D call: TRBD1 (6 bases). Per the germline V gene, CDR1 is SGHRS and CDR2 is YFSETQ. The CDR3 is 14 residues long. V lost 4 bases and J lost 5, with 15 bases in between. Written as DNA, the CDR3 is TGCGCCAGCAGCCAGGGACACGGGTGGGAGACCCAGTACTTC. Residues: CASSQGHGWETQYF.

This chain uses TRBV19 with TRBJ2-2; 7 nucleotides agree with TRBD1. Germline V gene data show CDR1 as LNHDA and CDR2 as SQIVND (reference sequence). CDR3 size: 16 residues. V lost 5 bases to trimming and J lost 6 bases; unmatched junction nucleotides: 12. The CDR3 spells CASSSPPGQFSGELFF. The CDR3 nucleotides are TGTGCCAGTAGTTCCCCTCCGGGACAGTTTTCCGGGGAGCTGTTTTTT.

V is TRBV14 and J is TRBJ2-7; D remains ambiguous. The CDR3 is 12 amino acids. V lost 1 base and J 3 bases, leaving 4 bases between the germline ends. CDR1 and CDR2 from the germline V gene are SGHDN and FVKESK. The CDR3 DNA follows: TGTGCCAGCAGCCAAGCCCTCTACGAGCAGTACTTC. This encodes CASSQALYEQYF.

The chain is built from TRBV5-6 and TRBJ2-5; D possibly corresponds to TRBD2 (6 bases). Germline CDR1 SGHDT, CDR2 YYEEEE. V was trimmed by 1 base and J by 2 bases, leaving 15 bases between them. The CDR3 covers 16 residues. The CDR3 region has the DNA TGTGCCAGCAGCTTGCTAAGCGGGTGGTCACAAGAGACCCAGTACTTC. This translates into CASSLLSGWSQETQYF.

V is TRBV27 and J is TRBJ2-1; TRBD2 agrees at 8 bases. Germline lookup yields CDR1 MNHEY and CDR2 SMNVEV (reference sequence). The CDR3 spans 12 residues. With V trimmed by 5 bases and J by 9 bases, 3 bases remained unmatched. CDR3 bases: TGTGCCAGCAGTGTAGCGGGGCCTGAGCAGTTCTTC. Its protein product is CASSVAGPEQFF.

The V call is TRBV4-2, the J call TRBJ2-1, with 9 bases aligning to TRBD2. CDR1 is LGHNA and CDR2 is YNFKEQ in the germline V gene. Trimming removed 7 bases from V and 5 bases from J; junction bases left unmatched: 6. The CDR3 is 14 amino acids. The CDR3: CASTTTSGNNEQFF. For the CDR3, the DNA is TGTGCCAGCACCACGACTAGCGGTAACAATGAGCAGTTCTTC.

This sequence joins TRBV19 and TRBJ2-2; TRBD2 agrees at 7 bases. Trimming removed 10 bases from V and 4 bases from J; junction bases left unmatched: 12. The V gene's germline CDR1 is LNHDA and CDR2 SQIVND (reference sequence). This CDR3 comprises 15 residues. The CDR3 DNA sequence: TGTGCCACACATGTCGCGGGGGTAGGCACCGGGGAGCTGTTTTTT. It is translated as CATHVAGVGTGELFF.

This chain joins TRBV5-4 and TRBJ1-3, with 7 bases lining up with TRBD1. Germline loops: CDR1 SGHNT, CDR2 YYREEE (reference sequence). This CDR3 is 15 amino acids long. Germline trimming cut 2 bases from V and 0 bases from J; bases unmatched to any gene: 2. The CDR3 protein is CASSFRQGSGNTIYF. The CDR3 nucleotides read TGTGCCAGCAGCTTCCGACAGGGCTCTGGAAACACCATATATTTT.

The chain couples TRBV6-5 to TRBJ2-3, with TRBD2 as a possible D gene (6 bases). Trimming stripped 6 bases from V and 2 bases from J, with 12 bases between. The CDR3 spans 14 residues. From germline, CDR1 is MNHEY and CDR2 SVGAGI. The CDR3 nucleotides read TGTGCCAGCAGCTTAGCGGCCATCACAGATACGCAGTATTTT. This sequence encodes CASSLAAITDTQYF.

The chain combines TRBV5-1 with TRBJ2-3; D may be TRBD2 (6 bases). The V gene lost 2 bases and the J gene lost 5 bases, with 12 bases spanning the gap. This CDR3 spans 14 amino acids. The germline V gene has CDR1 SGHRS and CDR2 YFSETQ. CDR3 protein: CASSFVRGEDTQYF. The CDR3 region has the DNA TGCGCCAGCAGCTTCGTGCGGGGCGAAGATACGCAGTATTTT.